Below, 21 T cell receptor beta chains from the same sample are listed, as sequenced in a study of blood T cell repertoires in COVID-19. Assay: immunoSEQ multiplex PCR; the TCRdb copy retains only in-frame clones and omits some. In the table there are 150,000 or so clones, 79% of which are singletons. Material: peripheral blood. The receptors come from a woman aged 70-85 years with COVID-19, enrolled during active disease.

The chain is built from TRBV7-3 and TRBJ2-7, with D uncertain. This CDR3 comprises 14 residues. CDR1 is SGHTA, CDR2 FQGTGA, per germline. V was clipped by 10 bases and J by 0 bases, with 16 bases between them. CDR3 protein: CATGWVFSSYEQYF. In DNA form, the CDR3 reads TGTGCCACAGGATGGGTCTTTAGCTCCTACGAGCAGTACTTC.

The chain links TRBV7-9 to TRBJ1-2, with 8 bases matching TRBD1. The V gene end was trimmed by 4 bases and the J gene end by 7 bases; junction bases not matched to a gene: 5. Germline loops: CDR1 SEHNR, CDR2 FQNEAQ (reference sequence). CDR3 size: 13 residues. The CDR3 nucleotides are TGTGCCAGCAGCTCACTTGGACAGGGTGGCTACACCTTC. Translated, it gives CASSSLGQGGYTF.

The chain is built from TRBV7-2 and TRBJ1-4, with 7 bases identical to TRBD1. This CDR3 has 15 amino acids. The junction had 4 bases not matched to a gene; V was cut back by 1 base and J by 5 bases. From germline, CDR1 is SGHTA and CDR2 FQGNSA. CDR3: CASSLERGQNEKLFF. In nucleotides, the CDR3 is TGTGCCAGCAGCTTAGAGAGGGGGCAGAATGAAAAACTGTTTTTT.

The CDR3 reads CASIRAGQLYGYTF. In DNA form, the CDR3 reads TGTGCCAGCATCCGGGCGGGGCAACTCTATGGCTACACCTTC. The chain joins TRBV5-6 to TRBJ1-2, with D possibly TRBD1 on 5 matching bases. CDR1 SGHDT and CDR2 YYEEEE come from the germline V gene. V was shortened by 6 bases and J by 4 bases, with 16 bases between the two germline ends. The CDR3 runs to 14 residues.

This chain uses TRBV2 with TRBJ1-5; D gene uncertain. The CDR3 has 13 amino acids. Germline CDR1 is SNHLY and CDR2 is FYNNEI. V was trimmed by 5 bases and J by 8 bases, leaving 13 bases between them. The CDR3 is CASSPETRKPQHF. DNA of the CDR3: TGTGCCAGCAGTCCCGAAACACGAAAGCCCCAGCATTTT.

The chain has TRBV5-1 and TRBJ2-3; D is unresolved. Trimming removed 4 bases at V and 4 bases at J, with 10 bases between. Germline CDR1 reads SGHRS; CDR2 reads YFSETQ. The CDR3 has 13 amino acids. CDR3 loop: CASSVVSPDTQYF. CDR3 nucleotide sequence: TGCGCCAGCAGCGTAGTATCCCCAGATACGCAGTATTTT.

The chain links TRBV6-2 or TRBV6-3 to TRBJ2-5; the D gene is possibly TRBD2 (6 bases). Deletions cut 4 bases from V and 4 bases from J, with 13 bases between. CDR3 length: 14 amino acids. Germline V gene data show CDR1 as MNHEY and CDR2 as SVGEGT. CDR3 region: CASSWLGRGETQYF. CDR3 in DNA: TGTGCCAGCAGTTGGTTGGGGCGGGGAGAGACCCAGTACTTC.

The V call is TRBV2, the J call TRBJ1-6; 9 bases are a match to TRBD1. The CDR3 totals 15 residues. V trimming: 7 bases; J trimming: 3 bases; junction bases outside the gene matches: 4. CDR1 is SNHLY, CDR2 FYNNEI, per germline. The CDR3 spells CASTPDRGYNSPLHF. The CDR3 DNA reads TGTGCCAGCACCCCGGACAGGGGCTATAATTCACCCCTCCACTTT.

On this clone: The same CDR3 arises from other DNA sequences in this sample as well. V is TRBV18 and J is TRBJ2-7, with 9 bases matching TRBD1. V shed 0 bases, J shed 4 bases, and the junction held 1 base outside the gene matches. CDR3 size: 14 residues. Germline CDR1 reads KGHSH; CDR2 reads LQKENI. The CDR3 region is CASSPPGQGYEQYF. As DNA, the CDR3 is TGTGCCAGCTCACCACCGGGACAGGGTTACGAGCAGTACTTC.

The chain uses TRBV3-1 (or the pseudogene TRBV3-2) and TRBJ1-5; D may be TRBD1 (5 bases). V was trimmed by 1 base and J by 6 bases, leaving 13 bases between them. This CDR3 is 15 amino acids long. Germline values: CDR1 LGHDT, CDR2 YNNKEL (reference sequence). The chain's CDR3 is CASSQGGWGVQPQHF. The CDR3 DNA follows: TGTGCCAGCAGCCAAGGGGGTTGGGGGGTTCAGCCCCAGCATTTT.

The table lists this clone with a few counts. The chain couples TRBV5-1 to TRBJ2-1; TRBD2 is a possible D gene (5 bases). Germline lookup yields CDR1 SGHRS and CDR2 YFSETQ. The CDR3 extends over 15 amino acids. V was shortened by 1 base and J by 7 bases, with 15 bases between the two germline ends. This CDR3 is CASSLIGQTGNEQFF. CDR3 sequence (DNA): TGCGCCAGCAGCTTGATTGGGCAGACGGGGAATGAGCAGTTCTTC. Variable domain in full (rest from reference TRBV5-1 and TRBJ2-1): KAGVTQTPRYLIKTRGQQVTLSCSPISGHRSVSWYQQTPGQGLQFLFEYFSETQRNKGNFPGRFSGRQFSNSRSEMNVSTLELGDSALYLCASSLIGQTGNEQFFGPGTRLTVL.

In its sample, this clone was seen a few times. The rearrangement links TRBV4-3 to TRBJ1-2, with D perhaps matching TRBD1 (5 bases). The CDR3 is made up of 17 amino acids. With 0 bases removed from V and 2 bases from J, the gap between germline ends came to 16 bases. Germline V gene lookup returns CDR1 LGHNA and CDR2 YSLEER. In nucleotides, the CDR3 is TGCGCCAGCAGCCAAGATCCTCCAGGGCGCAGCAACTATGGCTACACCTTC. This gives the protein CASSQDPPGRSNYGYTF.

The rearrangement joins TRBV7-7 to TRBJ2-2, with 7 positions matching TRBD1. V lost 2 bases and J lost 7; bases outside the gene matches: 4. This CDR3 region has 14 residues. Germline CDR1 and CDR2: SSHAT and FNYEAQ (reference sequence). The CDR3 loop reads CASSLRGQVGELFF. In DNA, the CDR3 is TGTGCCAGCAGCTTAAGGGGGCAGGTCGGGGAGCTGTTTTTT.

This chain links TRBV5-1 with TRBJ1-6, with 9 positions matching TRBD1. The CDR3 spans 15 residues. Germline-derived CDR1 and CDR2 are SGHRS and YFSETQ. V shed 4 bases and J 13 bases; nucleotides not matched to a gene: 12. The CDR3 is CASSVQTGGRWPLHF. The CDR3 bases are TGCGCCAGCAGCGTGCAGACAGGGGGTCGATGGCCCCTCCACTTT.

The chain couples TRBV19 to TRBJ1-1, with TRBD1 matching over 7 bases. Trimming at V came to 5 bases and at J to 4 bases, leaving 7 bases not matched to a gene. The CDR3 consists of 14 residues. CDR1 and CDR2 (germline): LNHDA, SQIVND (reference sequence). The CDR3 region is CASSGTGQTTEAFF. The DNA for the CDR3 is TGTGCCAGTAGTGGCACGGGACAGACCACTGAAGCTTTCTTT.

This sequence joins TRBV24-1 and TRBJ2-7, with 10 bases identical to TRBD1. V was clipped by 9 bases and J by 5 bases; unmatched bases: 6. Germline CDR1 reads KGHDR; CDR2 reads SFDVKD. This CDR3 comprises 13 residues. The CDR3 nucleotides are TGTGCCACCGAGGGACAGGGGAGCGACGAGCAGTACTTC. This codes for CATEGQGSDEQYF.

This sequence joins TRBV6-5 and TRBJ2-4; D is possibly TRBD1 (6 bases). Germline CDR1 and CDR2: MNHEY and SVGAGI. Trimming stripped 5 bases from V and 5 bases from J, with 16 bases between. The CDR3 consists of 15 residues. The CDR3 is CASSHFKQGQNIQYF. The CDR3 bases are TGTGCCAGCAGTCATTTTAAACAGGGCCAAAACATTCAGTACTTC.

V and J are TRBV7-2 and TRBJ2-2; 8 bases line up with TRBD2. The V and J ends lost 2 bases and 4 bases, in that order; junction bases with no gene match: 3. Germline CDR1 is SGHTA and CDR2 is FQGNSA. CDR3 length equals 15 residues. The CDR3 DNA sequence: TGTGCCAGCAGCTTAAATCTAGCGGGCACCGGGGAGCTGTTTTTT. Translation: CASSLNLAGTGELFF.

The chain uses TRBV28 and TRBJ1-1; 9 bases are a match to TRBD1. J lost 4 bases, V lost 2 bases, and 8 bases had no gene match. The CDR3 extends over 16 amino acids. Germline V lookup: CDR1 MDHEN, CDR2 SYDVKM. CDR3 bases: TGTGCCAGCAGTTTAGGGACAGGGAGTAGTATCACTGAAGCTTTCTTT. The encoded protein is CASSLGTGSSITEAFF.

The J gene is TRBJ2-2, the V gene TRBV19; 9 bases agree with TRBD2. The germline V gene encodes CDR1 LNHDA and CDR2 SQIVND (reference sequence). This CDR3 region has 20 residues. V lost 3 bases to trimming and J lost 0 bases; unmatched junction nucleotides: 14. DNA for the CDR3: TGTGCCAGTAGTATTACTAGGGCTAGCGGGGACCTAACGAACACCGGGGAGCTGTTTTTT. Amino acid sequence: CASSITRASGDLTNTGELFF.

Only one count was recorded for this clone. This rearrangement joins TRBV12-5 to TRBJ1-2; D not certain. Trimming stripped 1 base from V and 8 bases from J, with 8 bases between. Germline V gene data show CDR1 as LGHNT and CDR2 as FRNRAP. This CDR3 is built from 12 residues. The CDR3 here is CASGLAPQGYTF. CDR3 coding DNA: TGTGCTAGTGGTTTGGCCCCCCAGGGCTACACCTTC.